Below, 14 T cell receptor beta chains from the same sample are listed, as sequenced in a study of human T cells and chemical hapten exposure. Time point described: patch test 1, 2 weeks after DPC sensitization. The treatment is: therapeutic diphenylcyclopropenone sensitization with weekly scalp DPC. TCRdb itself ran the RACE reads through MiXCR, one entry per CDR3 protein. The sample yields 300,000 to 350,000 distinct CDR3 sequences, about 7% seen once. The sample here was whole blood, taken in connection with sensitization to the hapten diphenylcyclopropenone (DPC). These TCRs come from a woman younger than 30 with alopecia areata. Some clones in this sample may be carry-over from other donors' samples.

This clonotype has at least ten counts. V gene TRBV6-2 or TRBV6-3 combines with J gene TRBJ2-5, with D possibly TRBD1 on 6 matching bases. The CDR3 has 14 amino acids. CDR1 is MNHEY, CDR2 SVGEGT, per germline. V was cut by 8 bases and J by 5 bases, with 18 bases left in between. CDR3 loop: CASSSQGIFETQYF. Written as DNA, the CDR3 is TGTGCCAGCTCATCCCAGGGGATTTTCGAGACCCAGTACTTC.

This clonotype was observed a few times. This rearrangement joins TRBV7-3 to TRBJ1-5; D remains unclear. Trimming removed 2 bases from V and 3 bases from J, with 8 bases in between. The CDR3 is 14 amino acids. Germline V gene lookup returns CDR1 SGHTA and CDR2 FQGTGA. DNA of the CDR3: TGTGCCAGCAGCTTATTACAGTACAATCAGCCCCAGCATTTT. Translation: CASSLLQYNQPQHF. The full variable domain, completed using reference TRBV7-3 and TRBJ1-5, is GAGVSQTPSNKVTEKGKYVELRCDPISGHTALYWYRQSLGQGPEFLIYFQGTGAADDSGLPNDRFFAVRPEGSVSTLKIQRTERGDSAVYLCASSLLQYNQPQHFGDGTRLSIL.

This clonotype was detected many times. The chain employs TRBV24-1 and TRBJ2-1; weak D call: TRBD2 (5 bases). The CDR3 has 11 amino acids. Germline-derived CDR1 and CDR2 are KGHDR and SFDVKD. V dropped 5 bases and J dropped 10 bases, with 8 bases sitting between them. This chain's CDR3 is CATSVGEEQFF. The CDR3 bases are TGTGCCACCAGTGTCGGGGAGGAGCAGTTCTTC.

The rearrangement uses TRBV6-6 and TRBJ2-1; 8 bases are shared with TRBD2. CDR1 and CDR2 (germline): MNHNY, SVGAGI (reference sequence). The CDR3 totals 14 residues. V lost 7 bases to trimming and J lost 6 bases; unmatched junction nucleotides: 8. The CDR3 protein is CASTSAGATNEQFF. CDR3 DNA sequence: TGTGCCAGCACTTCAGCGGGGGCAACCAATGAGCAGTTCTTC.

In this sample, this clonotype turned up many times. The rearrangement uses TRBV4-3 and TRBJ1-1; D ambiguous. The germline V gene has CDR1 LGHNA and CDR2 YSLEER. There are 14 residues in the CDR3. V lost 0 bases to trimming and J lost 4 bases, with 9 bases between them. The DNA for the CDR3 is TGCGCCAGCAGCCAAGAAGGGTTCATCACTGAAGCTTTCTTT. Translated: CASSQEGFITEAFF.

This clonotype was counted a few times. The V and J genes are TRBV12-3 or TRBV12-4 and TRBJ2-3; no definite D call. The CDR3 totals 15 residues. V lost 0 bases and J lost 4, with 11 bases in between. CDR3 DNA sequence: TGTGCCAGCAGTTTAGCGGATTTTCAGGCAGATACGCAGTATTTT. Its protein is CASSLADFQADTQYF.

V is TRBV7-2 and J is TRBJ2-3; D remains unclear. V was pared by 1 base and J by 5 bases, with 4 bases between. There are 12 residues in the CDR3. The germline V gene encodes CDR1 SGHTA and CDR2 FQGNSA. This CDR3 is CASSLVQDTQYF. As DNA, the CDR3 is TGTGCCAGCAGCTTAGTTCAAGATACGCAGTATTTT.

This clonotype was observed at least ten times. The rearrangement joins TRBV7-9 to TRBJ1-6, with D hard to call. With 4 bases removed from V and 10 bases from J, the gap between germline ends came to 17 bases. CDR1 SEHNR and CDR2 FQNEAQ come from the germline V gene (reference sequence). The CDR3 is 15 residues long. CDR3 residues: CASSWTGSIGSPLHF. The CDR3 coding sequence is TGTGCCAGCAGCTGGACGGGCAGCATAGGGTCACCCCTCCACTTT.

At least ten counts were recorded for this clonotype. V is TRBV6-5 and J is TRBJ2-5; no definite D call. Trimming removed 4 bases at V and 3 bases at J, with 9 bases between. The CDR3 is made up of 13 amino acids. Germline V lookup: CDR1 MNHEY, CDR2 SVGAGI. DNA of the CDR3: TGTGCCAGCAGTTTCCGTATCGAAGAGACCCAGTACTTC. Translated: CASSFRIEETQYF.

This clonotype was picked up many times. The V call is TRBV9, the J call TRBJ2-1, with a tentative D call TRBD1 (5 bases). Germline CDR1 and CDR2: SGDLS and YYNGEE. The V and J ends lost 0 bases and 8 bases respectively, with 9 bases between them. CDR3 length: 13 amino acids. This CDR3 is CASSVVRDDEQFF. For the CDR3, the DNA is TGTGCCAGCAGCGTAGTCAGGGATGATGAGCAGTTCTTC.

This clonotype was observed a few times. J is TRBJ2-7 and V is TRBV6-5; possibly TRBD2 for D (6 bases). The CDR3 sequence is 15 residues long. Germline V lookup: CDR1 MNHEY, CDR2 SVGAGI. V lost 0 bases and J lost 4, with 13 bases in between. The CDR3 DNA reads TGTGCCAGCAGTTACTCTAATAGCGGAGAATACGAGCAGTACTTC. It encodes CASSYSNSGEYEQYF.

This clonotype was counted at least ten times. The chain joins TRBV5-1 to TRBJ2-2, with TRBD1 as a possible D gene (6 bases). The V gene lost 2 bases and the J gene lost 4 bases, with 9 bases spanning the gap. The CDR3 runs 14 residues. Germline V gene data show CDR1 as SGHRS and CDR2 as YFSETQ. This chain's CDR3 is CASSLQGITGELFF. CDR3 sequence (DNA): TGCGCCAGCAGCTTACAGGGAATCACCGGGGAGCTGTTTTTT.

This clonotype appeared many times. This rearrangement joins TRBV7-2 to TRBJ2-1; unclear D gene. Between the trimmed V and J ends, which lost 5 bases and 2 bases, there was a span of 4 bases. The CDR3 totals 12 residues. Germline V CDR1 and CDR2: SGHTA, FQGNSA. CDR3 sequence reads: CASSTTYNEQFF. CDR3 sequence (DNA): TGTGCCAGCAGCACAACCTACAATGAGCAGTTCTTC.

This clonotype was counted a few times. The genes are TRBV20-1 and TRBJ1-4; no clear D gene. Germline loops: CDR1 DFQATT, CDR2 SNEGSKA (reference sequence). The germline V and J ends were trimmed by 7 bases and 0 bases, with 12 bases remaining between them. This CDR3 is built from 14 residues. The CDR3 DNA reads TGCAGTGTCCTGACACTCGCAACTAATGAAAAACTGTTTTTT. Its protein product is CSVLTLATNEKLFF.